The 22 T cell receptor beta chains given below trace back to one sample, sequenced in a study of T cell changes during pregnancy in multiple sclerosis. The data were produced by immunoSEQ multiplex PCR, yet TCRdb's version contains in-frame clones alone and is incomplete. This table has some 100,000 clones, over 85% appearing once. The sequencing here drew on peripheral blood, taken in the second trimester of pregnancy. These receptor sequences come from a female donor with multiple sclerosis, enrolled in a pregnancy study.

The CDR3 loop reads CASSSGLAAYNEQFF. CDR3 DNA: TGTGCCAGCAGTTCCGGACTAGCGGCTTACAATGAGCAGTTCTTC. The chain combines TRBV6-1 with TRBJ2-1; 10 nucleotides match TRBD2. The germline V gene has CDR1 MNHNS and CDR2 SASEGT. V lost 5 bases and J lost 4; bases outside the gene matches: 5. The CDR3 sequence is 15 residues long.

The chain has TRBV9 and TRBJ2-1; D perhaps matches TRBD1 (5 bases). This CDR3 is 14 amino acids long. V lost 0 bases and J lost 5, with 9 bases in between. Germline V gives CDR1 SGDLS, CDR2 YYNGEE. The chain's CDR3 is CASSVGDRHNEQFF. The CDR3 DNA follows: TGTGCCAGCAGCGTAGGAGACAGACACAATGAGCAGTTCTTC.

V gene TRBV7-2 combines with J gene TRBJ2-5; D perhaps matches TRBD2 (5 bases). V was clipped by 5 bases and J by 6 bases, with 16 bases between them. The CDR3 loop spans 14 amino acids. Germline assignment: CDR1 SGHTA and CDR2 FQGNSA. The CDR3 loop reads CASSPARGEKTQYF. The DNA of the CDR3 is TGTGCCAGCAGCCCCGCCCGGGGAGAGAAGACCCAGTACTTC.

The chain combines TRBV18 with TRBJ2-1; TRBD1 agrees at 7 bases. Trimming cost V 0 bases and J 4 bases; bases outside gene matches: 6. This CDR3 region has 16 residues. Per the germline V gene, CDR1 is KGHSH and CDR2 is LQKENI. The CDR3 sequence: CASSPPAWDSYNEQFF. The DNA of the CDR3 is TGTGCCAGCTCACCACCGGCATGGGACAGTTACAATGAGCAGTTCTTC.

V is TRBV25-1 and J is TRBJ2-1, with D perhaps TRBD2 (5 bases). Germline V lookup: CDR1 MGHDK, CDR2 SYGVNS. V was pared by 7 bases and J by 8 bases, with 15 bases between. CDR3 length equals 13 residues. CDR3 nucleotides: TGTGCCAGCACTGGGTTCCGAGGGCATGAGCAGTTCTTC. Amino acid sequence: CASTGFRGHEQFF.

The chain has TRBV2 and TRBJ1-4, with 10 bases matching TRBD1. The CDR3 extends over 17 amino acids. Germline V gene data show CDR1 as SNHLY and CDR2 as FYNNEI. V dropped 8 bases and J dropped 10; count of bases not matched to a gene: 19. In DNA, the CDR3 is TGTGCCAGCCGCTACCAAGGGGGGACAGGGGCTGTAGGAAAACTGTTTTTT. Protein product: CASRYQGGTGAVGKLFF.

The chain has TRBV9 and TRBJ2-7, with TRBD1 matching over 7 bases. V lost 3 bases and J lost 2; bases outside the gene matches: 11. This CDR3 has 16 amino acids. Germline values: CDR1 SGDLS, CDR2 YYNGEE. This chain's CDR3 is CASSGDRVTPTYEQYF. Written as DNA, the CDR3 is TGTGCCAGCAGCGGAGACAGGGTAACCCCCACCTACGAGCAGTACTTC.

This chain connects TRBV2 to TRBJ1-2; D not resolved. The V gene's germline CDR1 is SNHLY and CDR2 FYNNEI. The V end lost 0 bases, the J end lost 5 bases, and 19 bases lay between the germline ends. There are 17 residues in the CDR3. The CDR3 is CASSEALRVWSEYGYTF. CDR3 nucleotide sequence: TGTGCCAGCAGTGAAGCGCTTCGGGTATGGTCGGAGTATGGCTACACCTTC.

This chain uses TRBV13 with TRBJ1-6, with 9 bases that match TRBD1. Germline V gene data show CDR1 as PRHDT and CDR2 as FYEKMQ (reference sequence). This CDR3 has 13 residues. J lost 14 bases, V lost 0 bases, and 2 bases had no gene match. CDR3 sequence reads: CASSLGGTGTLHF. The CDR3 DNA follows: TGTGCCAGCAGCTTAGGGGGGACAGGGACCCTCCACTTT.

CDR3 sequence: CASSLGGGALTPHEQYF. CDR3 in DNA: TGCGCCAGCAGCTTGGGAGGGGGGGCTTTGACTCCTCACGAGCAGTACTTC. The chain employs TRBV5-1 and TRBJ2-7, with D perhaps TRBD2 (7 bases). Germline CDR1 and CDR2: SGHRS and YFSETQ. The CDR3 runs to 17 residues. The V end lost 0 bases, the J end lost 5 bases, and 21 bases lay between the germline ends.

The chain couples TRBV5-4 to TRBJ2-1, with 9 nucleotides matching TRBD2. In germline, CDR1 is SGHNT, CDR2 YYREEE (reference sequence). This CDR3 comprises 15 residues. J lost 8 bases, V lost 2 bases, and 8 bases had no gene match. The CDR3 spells CASSLELAGSYEQFF. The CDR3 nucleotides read TGTGCCAGCAGCTTAGAGCTAGCGGGAAGCTATGAGCAGTTCTTC.

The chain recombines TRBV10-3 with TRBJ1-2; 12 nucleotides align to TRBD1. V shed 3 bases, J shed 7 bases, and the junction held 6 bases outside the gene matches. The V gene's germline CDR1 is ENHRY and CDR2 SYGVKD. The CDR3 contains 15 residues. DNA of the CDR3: TGTGCCATCAGTGACGGGGACAGGGGGCACCGTGGCTACACCTTC. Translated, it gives CAISDGDRGHRGYTF.

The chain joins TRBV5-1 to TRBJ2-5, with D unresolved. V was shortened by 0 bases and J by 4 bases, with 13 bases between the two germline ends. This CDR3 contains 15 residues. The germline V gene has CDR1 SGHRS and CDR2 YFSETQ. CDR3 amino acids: CASSLAERSGETQYF. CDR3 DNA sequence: TGCGCCAGCAGCTTGGCCGAGAGATCAGGAGAGACCCAGTACTTC.

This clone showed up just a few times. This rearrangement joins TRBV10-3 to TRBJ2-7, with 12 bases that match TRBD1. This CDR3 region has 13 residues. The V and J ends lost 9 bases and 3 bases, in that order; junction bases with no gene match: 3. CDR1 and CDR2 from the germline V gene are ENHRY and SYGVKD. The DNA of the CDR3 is TGTGCCATGGGACAGGGGGCCTTCTACGAGCAGTACTTC. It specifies CAMGQGAFYEQYF.

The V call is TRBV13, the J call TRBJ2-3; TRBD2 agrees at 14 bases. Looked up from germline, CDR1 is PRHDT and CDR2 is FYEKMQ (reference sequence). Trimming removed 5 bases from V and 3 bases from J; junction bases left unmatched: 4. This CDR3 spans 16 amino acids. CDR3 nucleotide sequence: TGTGCCAGCAGCCGTCGACTAGCGGGGGGGACAGATACGCAGTATTTT. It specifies CASSRRLAGGTDTQYF.

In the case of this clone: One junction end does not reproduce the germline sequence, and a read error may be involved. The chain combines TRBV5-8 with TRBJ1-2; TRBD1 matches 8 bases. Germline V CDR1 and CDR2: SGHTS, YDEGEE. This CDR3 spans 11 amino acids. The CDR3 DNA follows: TGTGCCAGCAGCTCTCCCGGGACAGGCCTCTTC. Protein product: CASSSPGTGLF.

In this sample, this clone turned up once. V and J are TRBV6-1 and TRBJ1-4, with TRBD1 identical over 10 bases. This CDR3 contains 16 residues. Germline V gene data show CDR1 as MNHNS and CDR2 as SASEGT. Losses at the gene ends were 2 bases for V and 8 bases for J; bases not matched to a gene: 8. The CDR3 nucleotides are TGTGCCAGCAGTGAAATGGAGGGACAGGGGCGGGAAAAACTGTTTTTT. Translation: CASSEMEGQGREKLFF.

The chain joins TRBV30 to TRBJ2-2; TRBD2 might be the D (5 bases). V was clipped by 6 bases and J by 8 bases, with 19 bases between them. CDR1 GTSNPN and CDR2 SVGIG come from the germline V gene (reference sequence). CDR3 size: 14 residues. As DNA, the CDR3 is TGTGCCTGCCTCTCCCGTAACCGAGGGGGGGAGCTGTTTTTT. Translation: CACLSRNRGGELFF.

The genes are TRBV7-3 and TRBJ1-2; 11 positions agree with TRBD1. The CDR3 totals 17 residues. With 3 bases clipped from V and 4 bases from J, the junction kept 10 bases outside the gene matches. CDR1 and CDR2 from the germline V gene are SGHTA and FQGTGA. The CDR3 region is CASSFGPGQGGGYGYTF. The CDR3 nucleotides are TGTGCCAGCAGCTTTGGCCCGGGACAGGGGGGCGGCTATGGCTACACCTTC.

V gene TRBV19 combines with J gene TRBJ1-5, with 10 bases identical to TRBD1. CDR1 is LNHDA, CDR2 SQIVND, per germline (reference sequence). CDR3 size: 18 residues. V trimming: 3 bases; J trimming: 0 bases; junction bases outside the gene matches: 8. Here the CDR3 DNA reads TGTGCCAGTAGTATCGAAGGACAGGGGGTGTATAGCAATCAGCCCCAGCATTTT. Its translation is CASSIEGQGVYSNQPQHF.

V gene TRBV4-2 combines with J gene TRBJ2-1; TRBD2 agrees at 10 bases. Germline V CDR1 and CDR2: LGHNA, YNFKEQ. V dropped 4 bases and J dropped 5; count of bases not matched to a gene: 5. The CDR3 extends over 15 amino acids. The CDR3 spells CASSPGTSVNNEQFF. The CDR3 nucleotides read TGTGCCAGCAGCCCAGGGACTAGCGTAAACAATGAGCAGTTCTTC.

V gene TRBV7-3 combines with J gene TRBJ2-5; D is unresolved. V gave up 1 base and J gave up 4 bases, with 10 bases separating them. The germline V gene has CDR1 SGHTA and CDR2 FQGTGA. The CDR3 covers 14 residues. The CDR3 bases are TGTGCCAGCAGCTTAAATGGCCGATCAGAGACCCAGTACTTC. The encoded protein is CASSLNGRSETQYF.